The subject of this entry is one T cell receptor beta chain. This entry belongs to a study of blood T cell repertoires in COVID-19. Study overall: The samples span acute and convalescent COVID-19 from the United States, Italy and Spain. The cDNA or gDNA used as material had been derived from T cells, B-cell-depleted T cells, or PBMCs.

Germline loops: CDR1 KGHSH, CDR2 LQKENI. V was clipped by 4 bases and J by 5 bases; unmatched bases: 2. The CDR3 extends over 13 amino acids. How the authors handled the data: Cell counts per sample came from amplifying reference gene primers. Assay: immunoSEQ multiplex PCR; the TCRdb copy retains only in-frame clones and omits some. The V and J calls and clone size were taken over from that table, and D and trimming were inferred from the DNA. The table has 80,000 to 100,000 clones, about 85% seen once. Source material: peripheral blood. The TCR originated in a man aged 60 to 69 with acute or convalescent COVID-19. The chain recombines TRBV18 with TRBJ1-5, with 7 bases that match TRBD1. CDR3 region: CASSRGQDQPQHF. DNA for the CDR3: TGTGCCAGCTCACGCGGACAGGATCAGCCCCAGCATTTT.